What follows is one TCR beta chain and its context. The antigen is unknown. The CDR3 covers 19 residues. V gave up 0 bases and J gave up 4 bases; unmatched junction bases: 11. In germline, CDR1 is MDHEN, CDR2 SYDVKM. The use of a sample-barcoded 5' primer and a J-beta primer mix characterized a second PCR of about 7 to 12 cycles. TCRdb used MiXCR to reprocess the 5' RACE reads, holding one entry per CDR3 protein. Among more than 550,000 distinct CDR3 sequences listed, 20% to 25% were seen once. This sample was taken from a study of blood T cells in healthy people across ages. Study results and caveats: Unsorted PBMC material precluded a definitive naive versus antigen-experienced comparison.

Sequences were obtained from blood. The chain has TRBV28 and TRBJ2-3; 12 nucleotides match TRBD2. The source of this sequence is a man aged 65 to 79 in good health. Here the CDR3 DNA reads TGTGCCAGCAGTTTATGGGGTTTGGCTAGCGGGGGGGGAGCAGATACGCAGTATTTT. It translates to CASSLWGLASGGGADTQYF.